This T cell receptor (beta chain) was profiled in a study of CD8+ T cells in alopecia areata. This clone was seen a handful of times. Its antigen is undetermined. Specified treatment: oral pan-JAK inhibitor, 5-10 mg twice daily. Collected material from alopecia areata patients comprised lesional scalp punch biopsies and peripheral blood. Germline assignment: CDR1 LNHDA and CDR2 SQIVND (reference sequence). This CDR3 has 15 amino acids. With 3 bases removed from V and 3 bases from J, the gap between germline ends came to 11 bases. Following extraction, RNA underwent reverse transcription to cDNA, which served as the sequencing template. The protocol was immunoSEQ multiplex PCR, while the TCRdb copy is restricted to in-frame clones and leaves out a portion. The table includes around 200,000 clones, about three fifths detected once. Study-wide points: Sequencing of scalp tissue also captures the resident alphabeta T cells of normal skin. The treated group had a single nonresponder, limiting CD8+ expansion-response conclusions. In patients, TCRs were shared less clearly than in mice, and HLA may possibly be involved.

This chain connects TRBV19 to TRBJ2-2; D perhaps matches TRBD2 (5 bases). The TCR comes from a human donor with alopecia areata. Sequenced here: CD4+ T cells sorted from blood, sampled at week 4, from a patient treated with tofacitinib. The CDR3 sequence: CASSIEGRYTGELFF. DNA for the CDR3: TGTGCCAGTAGTATCGAGGGTCGCTACACCGGGGAGCTGTTTTTT.